This TCR beta chain was recorded in a study of Tregs in tolerant kidney transplant recipients. Regarding the study as a whole: The most relevant donor-specific Treg TCRbeta repertoire apparently came from expansion with activated donor B cells.

Repertoires were generated with immunoSEQ multiplex PCR, while TCRdb's copy carries only in-frame clones and drops some. The sample contains 50,000 or so clones, 75% to 95% of which appear only once. Comments on this clone: The target antigen is unknown.

The CDR3 loop spans 12 amino acids. The V end lost 1 base, the J end lost 7 bases, and 7 bases lay between the germline ends. Germline values: CDR1 SGHVS, CDR2 FQNEAQ. Before regulatory T cell sorting, thawed PBMCs rested overnight at 37°C in 150 to 200 IU/ml IL-2. The rearrangement uses TRBV7-8 and TRBJ1-2, with D unresolved. Sequencing was carried out using Tregs from blood. The sequence was collected from a human donor in good health. The CDR3 here is CASSLDGVGYTF. The CDR3 region has the DNA TGTGCCAGCAGCTTAGATGGGGTTGGCTACACCTTC.